This T cell receptor (beta chain) was retrieved from a study of cytomegalovirus exposure and HLA in healthy donors. Per the germline V gene, CDR1 is ENHRY and CDR2 is SYGVKD. CDR3 length equals 14 residues. With 4 bases clipped from V and 4 bases from J, the junction kept 1 base outside the gene matches. Study outcomes and limitations: Later examination showed HLA-associated TCR beta chains had greater clonal expansion than equally common others. Under in vitro conditions, a few CMV-associated chains were confirmed as specific for CMV antigens. Accounts indicate the classifier identified cytomegalovirus status with strong specificity and sensitivity. The authors judged a highly shared variant cluster likely a sequencing artifact.

This clone was recorded at least ten times. What it recognizes is unknown. The PCR used 60 Vbeta and 13 Jbeta primers. The method was immunoSEQ multiplex PCR; TCRdb's version includes in-frame clones alone and lacks a portion of them. In the table there are some 98,000 clones, around 10% of which are singletons. The sequenced material came from PBMCs. This clonotype originated in a man aged 45 to 65 in good health and CMV-seropositive. This chain uses TRBV10-3 with TRBJ1-2; 12 bases line up with TRBD1. Here the CDR3 DNA reads TGTGCCATCAGTGGGGGACAGGGGGCCTATGGCTACACCTTC. This encodes CAISGGQGAYGYTF.